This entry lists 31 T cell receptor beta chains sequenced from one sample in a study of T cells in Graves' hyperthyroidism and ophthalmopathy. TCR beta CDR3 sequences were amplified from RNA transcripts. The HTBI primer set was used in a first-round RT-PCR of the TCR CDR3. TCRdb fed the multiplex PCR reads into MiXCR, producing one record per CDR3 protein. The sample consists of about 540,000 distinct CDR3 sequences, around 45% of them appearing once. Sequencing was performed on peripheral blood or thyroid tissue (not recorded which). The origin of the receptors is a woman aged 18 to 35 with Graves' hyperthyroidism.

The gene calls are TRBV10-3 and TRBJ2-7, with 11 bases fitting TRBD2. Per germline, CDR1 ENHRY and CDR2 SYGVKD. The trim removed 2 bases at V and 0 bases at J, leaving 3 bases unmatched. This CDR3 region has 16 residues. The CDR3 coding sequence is TGTGCCATCAGTGAGCGGACTAGCGGGCCCTCCTACGAGCAGTACTTC. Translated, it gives CAISERTSGPSYEQYF.

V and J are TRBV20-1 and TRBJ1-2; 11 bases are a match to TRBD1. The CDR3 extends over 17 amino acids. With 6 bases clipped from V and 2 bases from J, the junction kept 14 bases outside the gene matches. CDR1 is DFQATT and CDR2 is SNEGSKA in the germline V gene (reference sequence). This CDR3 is CSAAIRDRGRTNYGYTF. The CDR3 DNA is TGCAGTGCCGCAATCCGGGACAGGGGGAGGACGAACTATGGCTACACCTTC.

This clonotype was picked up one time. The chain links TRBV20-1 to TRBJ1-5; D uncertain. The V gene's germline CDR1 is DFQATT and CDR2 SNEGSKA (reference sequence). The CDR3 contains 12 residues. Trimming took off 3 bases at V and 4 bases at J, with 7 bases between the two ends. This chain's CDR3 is CSARPGNQPQHF. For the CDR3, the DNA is TGCAGTGCTAGGCCGGGTAATCAGCCCCAGCATTTT.

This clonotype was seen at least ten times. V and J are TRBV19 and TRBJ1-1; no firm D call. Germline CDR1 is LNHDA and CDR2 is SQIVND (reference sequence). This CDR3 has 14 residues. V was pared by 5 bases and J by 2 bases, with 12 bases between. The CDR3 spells CASSSGRSNTEAFF. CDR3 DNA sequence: TGTGCCAGTAGTTCCGGACGGAGCAACACTGAAGCTTTCTTT.

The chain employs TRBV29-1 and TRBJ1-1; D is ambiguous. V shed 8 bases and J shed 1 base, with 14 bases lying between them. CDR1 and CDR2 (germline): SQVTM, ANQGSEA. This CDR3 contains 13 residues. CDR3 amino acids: CSSEGTANTEAFF. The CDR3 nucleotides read TGCAGCAGTGAGGGTACGGCGAACACTGAAGCTTTCTTT.

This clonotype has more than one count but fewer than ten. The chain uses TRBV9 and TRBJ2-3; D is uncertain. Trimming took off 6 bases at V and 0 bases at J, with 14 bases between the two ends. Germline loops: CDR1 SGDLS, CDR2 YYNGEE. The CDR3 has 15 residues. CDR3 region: CASTALSISTDTQYF. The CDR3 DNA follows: TGTGCCAGCACCGCCCTTTCAATAAGCACAGATACGCAGTATTTT.

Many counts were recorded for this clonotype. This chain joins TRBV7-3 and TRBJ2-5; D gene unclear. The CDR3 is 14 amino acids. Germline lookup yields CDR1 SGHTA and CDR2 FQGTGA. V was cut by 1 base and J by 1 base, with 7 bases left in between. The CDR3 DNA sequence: TGTGCCAGCAGCTTAATGGCGAGCCAAGAGACCCAGTACTTC. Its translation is CASSLMASQETQYF.

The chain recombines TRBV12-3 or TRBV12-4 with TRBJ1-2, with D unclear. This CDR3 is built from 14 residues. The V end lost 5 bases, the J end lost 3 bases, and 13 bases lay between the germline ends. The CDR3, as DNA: TGTGCCAGCAGTGAAAGCACAGAAGACTATGGCTACACCTTC. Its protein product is CASSESTEDYGYTF.

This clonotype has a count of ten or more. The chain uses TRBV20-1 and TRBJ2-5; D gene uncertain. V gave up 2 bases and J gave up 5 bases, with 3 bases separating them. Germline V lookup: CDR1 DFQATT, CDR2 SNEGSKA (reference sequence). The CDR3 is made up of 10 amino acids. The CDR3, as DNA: TGCAGTGCTAGATTGGAGACCCAGTACTTC. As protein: CSARLETQYF.

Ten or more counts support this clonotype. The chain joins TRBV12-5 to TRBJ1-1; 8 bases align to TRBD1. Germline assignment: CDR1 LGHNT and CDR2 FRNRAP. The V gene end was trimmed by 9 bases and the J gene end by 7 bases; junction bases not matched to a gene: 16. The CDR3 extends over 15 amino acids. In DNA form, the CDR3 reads TGTGCTAGCGGTCCTACCGGGACAGGAACAATTGAAGCTTTCTTT. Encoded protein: CASGPTGTGTIEAFF.

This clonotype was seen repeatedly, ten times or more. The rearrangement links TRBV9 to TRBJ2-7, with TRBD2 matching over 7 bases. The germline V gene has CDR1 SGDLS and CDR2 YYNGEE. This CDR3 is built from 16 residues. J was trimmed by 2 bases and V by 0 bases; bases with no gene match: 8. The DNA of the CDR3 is TGTGCCAGCAGCGTAGACGGGAGGTACGGGGCCTACGAGCAGTACTTC. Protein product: CASSVDGRYGAYEQYF.

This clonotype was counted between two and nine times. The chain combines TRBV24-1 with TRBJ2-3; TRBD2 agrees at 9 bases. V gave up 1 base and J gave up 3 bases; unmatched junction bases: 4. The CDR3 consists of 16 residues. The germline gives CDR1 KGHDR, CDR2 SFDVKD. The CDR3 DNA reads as TGTGCCACCAGTGATTTTTCGCGGGAGGGGACAGATACGCAGTATTTT. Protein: CATSDFSREGTDTQYF.

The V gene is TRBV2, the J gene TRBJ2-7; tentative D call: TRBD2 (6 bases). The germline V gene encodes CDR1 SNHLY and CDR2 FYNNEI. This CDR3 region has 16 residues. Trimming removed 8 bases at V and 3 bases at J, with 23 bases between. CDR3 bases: TGTGCCAGCTCGACGACATTGGACTACCCAATCTACGAGCAGTACTTC. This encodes CASSTTLDYPIYEQYF.

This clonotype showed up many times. CDR3 in amino acids: CASSQMAPQEQYF. CDR3 sequence (DNA): TGTGCCAGCAGTCAGATGGCCCCTCAGGAGCAGTACTTC. The rearrangement joins TRBV6-6 to TRBJ2-7, with D uncertain. Germline V gene data show CDR1 as MNHNY and CDR2 as SVGAGI (reference sequence). The ends were cut back, 5 bases at V and 7 bases at J, with 15 bases in the middle. This CDR3 has 13 residues.

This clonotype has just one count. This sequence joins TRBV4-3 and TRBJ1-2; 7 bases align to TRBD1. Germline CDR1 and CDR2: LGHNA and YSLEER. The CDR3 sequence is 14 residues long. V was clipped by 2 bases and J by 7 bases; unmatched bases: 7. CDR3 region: CASSQPGTVGGYTF. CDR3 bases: TGCGCCAGCAGCCAACCCGGGACAGTGGGTGGCTACACCTTC.

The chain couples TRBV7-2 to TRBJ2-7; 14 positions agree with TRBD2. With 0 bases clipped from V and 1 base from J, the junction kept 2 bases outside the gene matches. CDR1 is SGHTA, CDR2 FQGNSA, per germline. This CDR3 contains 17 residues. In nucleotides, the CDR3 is TGTGCCAGCAGCTTAGCGGGACTAGCGGGAGCGTCCTACGAGCAGTACTTC. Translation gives CASSLAGLAGASYEQYF.

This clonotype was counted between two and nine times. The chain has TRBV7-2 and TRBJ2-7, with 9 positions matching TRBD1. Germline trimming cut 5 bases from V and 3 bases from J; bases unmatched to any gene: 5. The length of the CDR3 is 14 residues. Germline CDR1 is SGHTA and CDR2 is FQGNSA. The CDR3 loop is CASSNYRGLYEQYF. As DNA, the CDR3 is TGTGCCAGCAGCAATTACAGGGGGCTCTACGAGCAGTACTTC. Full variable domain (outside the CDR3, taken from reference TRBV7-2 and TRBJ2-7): GAGVSQSPSNKVTEKGKDVELRCDPISGHTALYWYRQSLGQGLEFLIYFQGNSAPDKSGLPSDRFSAERTGGSVSTLTIQRTQQEDSAVYLCASSNYRGLYEQYFGPGTRLTVT.

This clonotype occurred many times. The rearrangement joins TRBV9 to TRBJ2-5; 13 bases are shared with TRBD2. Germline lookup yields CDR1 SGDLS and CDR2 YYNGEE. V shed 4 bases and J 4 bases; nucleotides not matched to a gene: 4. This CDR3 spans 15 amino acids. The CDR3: CASSSRTSGRETQYF. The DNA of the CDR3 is TGTGCCAGCAGCTCTCGGACTAGCGGGAGAGAGACCCAGTACTTC.

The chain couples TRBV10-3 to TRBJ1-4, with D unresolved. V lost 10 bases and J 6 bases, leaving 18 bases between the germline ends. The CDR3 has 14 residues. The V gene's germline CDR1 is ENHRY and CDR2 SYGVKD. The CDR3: CATTPGSEYEKLFF. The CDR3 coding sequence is TGTGCCACCACTCCGGGTTCCGAGTATGAAAAACTGTTTTTT.

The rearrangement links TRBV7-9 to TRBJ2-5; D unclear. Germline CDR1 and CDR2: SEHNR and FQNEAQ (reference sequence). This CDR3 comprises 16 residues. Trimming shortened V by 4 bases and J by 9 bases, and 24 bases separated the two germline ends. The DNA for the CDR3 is TGTGCCAGCAGCTCGTCGTATAATGGGATCAATCAGCCCCAGTACTTC. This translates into CASSSSYNGINQPQYF.

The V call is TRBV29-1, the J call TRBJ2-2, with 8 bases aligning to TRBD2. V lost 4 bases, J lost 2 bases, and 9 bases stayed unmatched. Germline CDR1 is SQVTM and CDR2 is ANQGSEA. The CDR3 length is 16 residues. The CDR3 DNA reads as TGCAGCGTTGGGGAGGGGCTAGCGGGCAACACCGGGGAGCTGTTTTTT. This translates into CSVGEGLAGNTGELFF.

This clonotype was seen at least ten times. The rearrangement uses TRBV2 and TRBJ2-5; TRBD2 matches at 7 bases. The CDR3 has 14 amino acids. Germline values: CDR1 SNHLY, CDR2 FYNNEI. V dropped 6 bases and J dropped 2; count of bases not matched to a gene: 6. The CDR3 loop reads CASRGLAVQETQYF. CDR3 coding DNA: TGTGCCAGCAGGGGGCTAGCGGTACAAGAGACCCAGTACTTC.

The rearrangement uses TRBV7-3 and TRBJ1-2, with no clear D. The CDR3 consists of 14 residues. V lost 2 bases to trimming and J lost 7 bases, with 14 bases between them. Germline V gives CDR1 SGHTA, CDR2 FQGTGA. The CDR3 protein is CASSLSAGIAGYTF. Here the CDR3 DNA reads TGTGCCAGCAGCTTATCAGCCGGGATAGCTGGCTACACCTTC.

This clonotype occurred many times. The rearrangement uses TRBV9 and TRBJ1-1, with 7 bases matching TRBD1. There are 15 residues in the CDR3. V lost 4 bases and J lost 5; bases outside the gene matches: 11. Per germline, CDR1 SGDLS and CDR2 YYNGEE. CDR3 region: CASSHTDRVYTEAFF. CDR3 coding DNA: TGTGCCAGCAGCCATACCGACAGGGTATATACTGAAGCTTTCTTT. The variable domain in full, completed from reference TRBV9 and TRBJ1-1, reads DSGVTQTPKHLITATGQRVTLRCSPRSGDLSVYWYQQSLDQGLQFLIQYYNGEERAKGNILERFSAQQFPDLHSELNLSSLELGDSALYFCASSHTDRVYTEAFFGQGTRLTVV.

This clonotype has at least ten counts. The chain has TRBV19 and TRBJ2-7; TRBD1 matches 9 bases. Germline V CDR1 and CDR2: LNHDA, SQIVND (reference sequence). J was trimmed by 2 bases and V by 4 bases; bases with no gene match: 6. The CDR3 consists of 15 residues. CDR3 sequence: CASSTAGTGTYEQYF. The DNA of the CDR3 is TGTGCCAGTAGTACCGCCGGGACAGGGACCTACGAGCAGTACTTC. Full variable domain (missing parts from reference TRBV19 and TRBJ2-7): DGGITQSPKYLFRKEGQNVTLSCEQNLNHDAMYWYRQDPGQGLRLIYYSQIVNDFQKGDIAEGYSVSREKKESFPLTVTSAQKNPTAFYLCASSTAGTGTYEQYFGPGTRLTVT.

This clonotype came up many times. CDR3 nucleotides: TGTGCCAGCAGCCCTCGCCCCACTGAAGCTTTCTTT. This gives the protein CASSPRPTEAFF. V usage is TRBV7-9 and J usage is TRBJ1-1, with D unclear. Per the germline V gene, CDR1 is SEHNR and CDR2 is FQNEAQ (reference sequence). The CDR3 runs to 12 residues. The V gene lost 5 bases and the J gene lost 4 bases, with 8 bases spanning the gap.

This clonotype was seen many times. CDR3 sequence reads: CASSWSLYEQYF. CDR3 in DNA: TGTGCCAGCAGCTGGTCACTCTACGAGCAGTACTTC. J is TRBJ2-7 and V is TRBV7-2; the D is unclear. Trimming took off 4 bases at V and 3 bases at J, with 7 bases between the two ends. Germline CDR1 reads SGHTA; CDR2 reads FQGNSA. The CDR3 runs to 12 residues. Looking up the rest from reference TRBV7-2 and TRBJ2-7 gives the full variable domain: GAGVSQSPSNKVTEKGKDVELRCDPISGHTALYWYRQSLGQGLEFLIYFQGNSAPDKSGLPSDRFSAERTGGSVSTLTIQRTQQEDSAVYLCASSWSLYEQYFGPGTRLTVT.

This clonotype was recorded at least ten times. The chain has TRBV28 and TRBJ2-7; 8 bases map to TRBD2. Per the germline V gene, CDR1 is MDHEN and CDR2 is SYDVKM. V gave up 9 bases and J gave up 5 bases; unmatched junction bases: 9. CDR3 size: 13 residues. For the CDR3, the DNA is TGTGCCAGTCGAGCGGGGGCCTACGACGAGCAGTACTTC. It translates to CASRAGAYDEQYF.

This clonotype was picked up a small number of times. DNA of the CDR3: TGTGCCAGCAGTGTGCTTGCGCGCACAGATACGCAGTATTTT. This gives the protein CASSVLARTDTQYF. The rearrangement uses TRBV2 and TRBJ2-3; no clear D. Per germline, CDR1 SNHLY and CDR2 FYNNEI. This CDR3 has 14 residues. V dropped 4 bases and J dropped 1 base, with 9 bases sitting between them. The full variable domain, rest sourced from reference TRBV2 and TRBJ2-3, is EPEVTQTPSHQVTQMGQEVILRCVPISNHLYFYWYRQILGQKVEFLVSFYNNEISEKSEIFDDQFSVERPDGSNFTLKIRSTKLEDSAMYFCASSVLARTDTQYFGPGTRLTVL.

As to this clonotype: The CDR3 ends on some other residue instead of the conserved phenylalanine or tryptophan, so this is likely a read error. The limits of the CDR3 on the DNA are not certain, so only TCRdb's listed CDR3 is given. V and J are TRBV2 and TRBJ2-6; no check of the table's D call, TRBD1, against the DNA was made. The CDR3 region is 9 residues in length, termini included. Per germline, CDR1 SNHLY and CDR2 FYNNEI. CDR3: CASGGQRTS.

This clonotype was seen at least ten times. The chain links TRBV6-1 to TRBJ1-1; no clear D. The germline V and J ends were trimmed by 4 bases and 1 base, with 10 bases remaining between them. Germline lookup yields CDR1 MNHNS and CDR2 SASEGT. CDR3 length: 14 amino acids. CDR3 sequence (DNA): TGTGCCAGCAGTGTGGCGGCGGGGAACACTGAAGCTTTCTTT. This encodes CASSVAAGNTEAFF.